This T cell receptor (beta chain) was recorded in a study of T-cell memory formation after mild COVID-19. TCRdb re-derived calls from the 5' RACE reads in MiXCR, one entry per CDR3 protein. The data contain roughly 180,000 distinct CDR3 sequences, roughly 18% of them singletons. This clonotype was observed a handful of times. This CDR3 has 13 amino acids. Trimming took off 3 bases at V and 1 base at J, with 6 bases between the two ends. Germline assignment: CDR1 ENHRY and CDR2 SYGVKD. This chain joins TRBV10-3 and TRBJ2-5; D is unclear. This receptor was taken from a man aged 18 to 30 who had mild COVID-19 (a few samples of this study predate the infection). Cell type and time point are not known. Sequencing input: PBMCs or a T cell subset sorted from them (not recorded which). The CDR3 reads CAISDITQETQYF. The CDR3 coding sequence is TGTGCCATCAGTGATATCACCCAAGAGACCCAGTACTTC.